This TCR beta chain was observed in a study of identical twins' blood T cells. For the study at large: About six alpha and about 6 beta libraries together yielded about 50 million reads. Whole-study findings and limits: Twin repertoire similarity may partly reflect shared environment. Out-of-frame TCRbeta clonotypes reportedly had markedly more similar V usage in twins than unrelated donors.

Regarding this clonotype: The target antigen is unknown.

TCRdb itself ran the 5' RACE reads through MiXCR, one entry per CDR3 protein. The table lists 350,000 to 400,000 distinct CDR3 sequences, 28% of them singletons, with around 5.6% in the top ten. Germline V gene sequence: CDR1 SGHVS, CDR2 FQNEAQ. There are 18 residues in the CDR3. V was clipped by 5 bases and J by 1 base, with 21 bases between them. The receptor comes from a woman between 18 and 49 years old in good health. Specimen: PBMCs. J is TRBJ2-1 and V is TRBV7-8; weak D call: TRBD2 (6 bases). As DNA, the CDR3 is TGTGCCAGCAGCACATCCACAATACGGGACTTTTCCTACAATGAGCAGTTCTTC. Translating gives CASSTSTIRDFSYNEQFF.